This TCR beta chain was identified during a study of regulatory T cells in long-lasting Graves disease. Study-level findings and limits: Favored gene segments in persistent disease were TRBV28, TRBJ1-2 and TRBJ2-5. Persistent Graves' disease cases displayed lower TCR diversity than newly diagnosed ones.

About this clonotype: The antigen is not known.

iRepertoire HTBI primers and Arm-PCR of CDR3 regions built TCR beta libraries. One entry per CDR3 protein, called by TCRdb with MiXCR from the multiplex PCR reads. This sample has hundreds of thousands of distinct CDR3 sequences, with about 22% found just once. As for time point: persistent/refractory GD, antithyroid drugs over 5 years with positive TRAb. The TCR library was made from RNA that had been extracted from PBMCs in TRIzol. Trimming stripped 0 bases from V and 5 bases from J, with 10 bases between. CDR3 length: 14 residues. Germline V gene data show CDR1 as MNHEY and CDR2 as SMNVEV (reference sequence).

This TCR derives from a female donor with Graves disease. V gene TRBV27 combines with J gene TRBJ1-1; D not certain. Sequencing was performed on peripheral blood mononuclear cells (PBMCs), taken when the disease was refractory, from a patient treated with antithyroid drugs. This CDR3 reads CASSLSGVLTEAFF. DNA of the CDR3: TGTGCCAGCAGTTTATCTGGGGTATTGACTGAAGCTTTCTTT.